A selection of T cell receptor beta chains follows, all from one sample in a study of T cells in Graves' hyperthyroidism and ophthalmopathy. MiXCR was run by TCRdb on the multiplex PCR reads, yielding one entry per CDR3 protein. This sample yields fewer than 700,000 distinct CDR3 sequences, of which around 15% are seen a single time; around 3.9% belongs to the top ten. What was sequenced was blood. These receptors all come from a woman younger than 45 with Graves' hyperthyroidism. Each CDR3 is given with its conserved first and last residue. The order of the fields is D gene, V gene, clone size, J gene, CDR3 length, CDR3 DNA, CDR3 protein. D genes are given only for firm matches. Clone size is stated in some rows and not others, as once, few, many or a class when expanded.

.	TRBV10-3	.	TRBJ1-5	13	TGTGCCATCAGTTTGACCGGACGGCAGCCCCAGCATTTT	CAISLTGRQPQHF
TRBD1	TRBV5-1	.	TRBJ2-3	17	TGCGCCAGCAGCCCCGGACAGGGCCGTTCTTACTCAGATACGCAGTATTTT	CASSPGQGRSYSDTQYF
TRBD1	TRBV2	many	TRBJ2-3	14	TGTGCCAGCAGTGAGGGACAGGTCACAGATACGCAGTATTTT	CASSEGQVTDTQYF
.	TRBV28	many	TRBJ1-1	14	TGTGCCAGCACCTTGAGGGACGGATACACTGAAGCTTTCTTT	CASTLRDGYTEAFF
TRBD1	TRBV28	many	TRBJ2-1	14	TGTGCCAGCAGTTTATTTGGGACAGACAATGAGCAGTTCTTC	CASSLFGTDNEQFF
.	TRBV11-2	many	TRBJ2-1	15	TGTGCCAGCAGAACAGGGCAGGGGAGGTCGAATGAGCAGTTCTTC	CASRTGQGRSNEQFF
.	TRBV2	many	TRBJ2-1	13	TGTGCCAGCAGTGAACAAGCCTACAATGAGCAGTTCTTC	CASSEQAYNEQFF
.	TRBV11-2	many	TRBJ2-1	15	TGTGCCAGCACCCCGGAGGGCCTAAGGTACAATGAGCAGTTCTTC	CASTPEGLRYNEQFF
TRBD2	TRBV7-2	.	TRBJ2-7	15	TGTGCCAGCAGCCCTTCTAGACTAGCGGGTTACGAGCAGTACTTC	CASSPSRLAGYEQYF
.	TRBV20-1	many	TRBJ2-5	16	TGCAGTGCTAGAGAGCCTCGGGAGAGGAGCCAAGAGACCCAGTACTTC	CSAREPRERSQETQYF
.	TRBV9	many	TRBJ2-7	14	TGTGCCAGCAGCGTCGGGACCGAAAGGGGAGAGCAGTACTTC	CASSVGTERGEQYF
TRBD2	TRBV7-9	.	TRBJ2-2	15	TGTGCCAGCAGCCTTACTAGCGAGAACACCGGGGAGCTGTTTTTT	CASSLTSENTGELFF
.	TRBV28	.	TRBJ1-2	14	TGTGCCAGCAGGCTCGGGCAGCCGCCCCCTGGCTACACCTTC	CASRLGQPPPGYTF
.	TRBV13	many	TRBJ2-1	11	TGTGCCAGCAGCCAAGAGAATGAGCAGTTCTTC	CASSQENEQFF
TRBD1	TRBV28	many	TRBJ1-1	17	TGTGCCAGCAGTTTATGGGCGTTTACCGGGACAGACACTGAAGCTTTCTTT	CASSLWAFTGTDTEAFF
TRBD1	TRBV7-9	few	TRBJ2-7	13	TGTGCCAGCAGGAAGGGACAGTCCTACGAGCAGTACTTC	CASRKGQSYEQYF
.	TRBV28	many	TRBJ1-2	13	TGTGCCCCCACACCGGCAGGGGAGGGTGGCTACACCTTC	CAPTPAGEGGYTF
TRBD1	TRBV12-3/TRBV12-4	few	TRBJ1-4	13	TGTGCCAGCAGACACGGGACAGCCGAAAAACTGTTTTTT	CASRHGTAEKLFF
TRBD1	TRBV20-1	many	TRBJ2-1	16	TGCAGTGCTAGAGATCCGGGACAGCGGTCCTACAATGAGCAGTTCTTC	CSARDPGQRSYNEQFF
TRBD2	TRBV14	.	TRBJ2-5	18	TGTGCCAGCAGCCAAGGGCTTACCCCGGGACTAGCTTCCGAGACCCAGTACTTC	CASSQGLTPGLASETQYF
.	TRBV6-5	.	TRBJ2-1	16	TGTGCCAGCATTAAGGGGGGACTGAGCTCCTACAATGAGCAGCTCTTC	CASIKGGLSSYNEQLF
.	TRBV6-1	many	TRBJ2-7	17	TGTGCCAGCAGTGAACGGTTGCGCGGGTACAGGTCCTACGAGCAGTACTTC	CASSERLRGYRSYEQYF
TRBD1	TRBV4-1	.	TRBJ2-7	15	TGCGCCAGCAGCCAAGAGACAGGGGAAAAACGTGAGCAGTACTTC	CASSQETGEKREQYF
TRBD2	TRBV6-2/TRBV6-3	few	TRBJ2-1	14	TGTGCCAGCAGTTCACATAGCGGGAGTAGTGAGCAGTTCTTC	CASSSHSGSSEQFF
.	TRBV11-2	.	TRBJ2-2	13	TGTGCCAGCAGCTTAACGAGCCGGGGTGAGCTGTTTTTT	CASSLTSRGELFF
.	TRBV4-2	few	TRBJ1-4	16	TGTGCCAGCAGCCAAGAGGGGCAGTTGGCAGATGAAAAACTGTTTTTT	CASSQEGQLADEKLFF
TRBD2	TRBV29-1	many	TRBJ2-1	18	TGCAGCGTTGTTCGAGCGGGAGCGAAGGGGCGGCCCTACAATGAGCAGTTCTTC	CSVVRAGAKGRPYNEQFF
TRBD2	TRBV19	few	TRBJ2-1	15	TGTGCCAGTAGTAAGGGAGCGGGAGGCATCAATGAGCAGTTCTTC	CASSKGAGGINEQFF
TRBD2	TRBV11-2	many	TRBJ2-3	16	TGTGCCAGCAGCTTACTAGCGGGAGGTTGGGCAGATACGCAGTATTTT	CASSLLAGGWADTQYF